This TCR beta chain was captured by sequencing in a study of cytomegalovirus exposure and HLA in healthy donors. General study results and limits: Accurate prediction of most subjects' HLA-A and HLA-B alleles from TCR beta sequences was reported.

With regard to this clone: Its target is unknown.

CDR1 and CDR2 from the germline V gene are SQVTM and ANQGSEA. V gave up 6 bases and J gave up 1 base; unmatched junction bases: 12. The CDR3 runs 15 residues. The PCR used 60 Vbeta and 13 Jbeta primers. The table came from immunoSEQ multiplex PCR; TCRdb's copy has only in-frame clones and leaves some out. Here the sample spans fewer than 90,000 clones, about 80% being singletons. The rearrangement uses TRBV29-1 and TRBJ2-7; 7 bases align to TRBD1. The clonotype was recovered from a male donor in good health and CMV-seronegative. The specimen sequenced was PBMCs. For the CDR3, the DNA is TGCAGCGTCGACCGCGGACAGGAAGGGTCCTACGAGCAGTACTTC. Translation: CSVDRGQEGSYEQYF.